A single T cell receptor (beta chain) is shown here with its context. The antigen is unknown. This sample was taken from a study of vaccination and CD4 T cells after COVID-19. This sample's treatment: approximately nine-day PBMC culture with coronavirus spike peptide pools or control peptides (ViraFEST assay). Notes on the study in general: The great majority, 304 of 307 vaccine-specific clones, proved spike mono-reactive in convalescent patients.

Cultured CD4+ T-cell DNA underwent Oncomine TCR Beta short-read sequencing. It was from cultured CD4+ T cells that genomic DNA was extracted. One entry per CDR3 protein results from TCRdb running MiXCR on the PCR reads. The data show roughly 16,000 distinct CDR3 sequences, about 63% seen once. V lost 1 base, J lost 6 bases, and 4 bases stayed unmatched. From germline, CDR1 is SGHVS and CDR2 FQNEAQ. This CDR3 region has 16 residues. Input material: CD4+ T cells from blood, cultured in vitro. The chain is built from TRBV7-8 and TRBJ1-6, with TRBD1 matching 9 bases. The sequence was obtained from a human donor who had recovered from COVID-19. CDR3 residues: CASSLEGQGTNSPLHF. CDR3 DNA sequence: TGTGCCAGCAGCTTAGAGGGACAGGGCACTAATTCACCCCTCCACTTT.